What follows are 23 T cell receptor beta chains derived from one specimen sequenced in a study of T cells in Graves' hyperthyroidism and ophthalmopathy. TCR beta CDR3 regions were amplified from RNA. Researchers ran a first-round RT-PCR on the TCR CDR3 using the HTBI primer set. Each CDR3 protein is one row after TCRdb ran MiXCR on the multiplex PCR reads. The repertoire holds about 500,000 distinct CDR3 sequences, with 16% as singletons. The sample was blood. These TCRs come from a woman in her 30s with Graves' ophthalmopathy.

In this sample, this clonotype turned up many times. V and J are TRBV28 and TRBJ1-2; the D gene is possibly TRBD1 (6 bases). The CDR3 extends over 13 amino acids. CDR1 and CDR2 (germline): MDHEN, SYDVKM. V lost 3 bases and J lost 8, with 13 bases in between. The CDR3 region is CASSLIRQEGYTF. CDR3 bases: TGTGCCAGCAGTTTGATACGACAGGAGGGCTACACCTTC.

This clonotype was counted a few times. This rearrangement joins TRBV4-3 to TRBJ2-7, with 7 bases fitting TRBD1. The V segment lost 0 bases and the J segment 2 bases; nucleotides outside the gene matches: 10. Germline lookup yields CDR1 LGHNA and CDR2 YSLEER. This CDR3 contains 17 residues. The CDR3 loop reads CASSQETGTEVTYEQYF. The CDR3 DNA sequence: TGCGCCAGCAGCCAAGAAACCGGGACAGAGGTTACCTACGAGCAGTACTTC.

This clonotype was found many times. The J gene is TRBJ1-3, the V gene TRBV28, with D possibly being TRBD1 (6 bases). The CDR3 consists of 17 residues. Germline assignment: CDR1 MDHEN and CDR2 SYDVKM. Trimming shortened V by 2 bases and J by 0 bases, and 14 bases separated the two germline ends. The DNA of the CDR3 is TGTGCCAGCAGTTTAATACAGGGAGCCACCTCTGGAAACACCATATATTTT. Its protein product is CASSLIQGATSGNTIYF.

This clonotype has more than one count but fewer than ten. This chain joins TRBV7-8 and TRBJ2-2, with unresolved D. The germline V gene has CDR1 SGHVS and CDR2 FQNEAQ. This CDR3 has 12 amino acids. With 4 bases removed from V and 5 bases from J, the gap between germline ends came to 5 bases. CDR3 DNA: TGTGCCAGCAGCTATTTTACCGGGGAGCTGTTTTTT. It translates to CASSYFTGELFF. The full variable domain, with the rest looked up from reference TRBV7-8 and TRBJ2-2, is GAGVSQSPRYKVAKRGQDVALRCDPISGHVSLFWYQQALGQGPEFLTYFQNEAQLDKSGLPSDRFFAERPEGSVSTLKIQRTQQEDSAVYLCASSYFTGELFFGEGSRLTVL.

CDR3 sequence: CASSSPDRTDTQYF. The CDR3 nucleotides read TGTGCCAGCAGTTCGCCCGACCGCACAGATACGCAGTATTTT. The chain couples TRBV6-1 to TRBJ2-3, with D unresolved. Trimming stripped 5 bases from V and 1 base from J, with 10 bases between. The CDR3 is 14 residues long. CDR1 is MNHNS and CDR2 is SASEGT in the germline V gene.

This clonotype was counted many times. The rearrangement uses TRBV28 and TRBJ1-5, with D perhaps TRBD1 (6 bases). This CDR3 spans 15 amino acids. The germline CDR1 and CDR2 sequences are MDHEN and SYDVKM. V was cut by 6 bases and J by 4 bases, with 16 bases left in between. CDR3 DNA: TGTGCCAGCAGAACCTCGGGGGCGCTTAATCAGCCCCAGCATTTT. The encoded protein is CASRTSGALNQPQHF. The variable domain in full, completed from reference TRBV28 and TRBJ1-5, reads DVKVTQSSRYLVKRTGEKVFLECVQDMDHENMFWYRQDPGLGLRLIYFSYDVKMKEKGDIPEGYSVSREKKERFSLILESASTNQTSMYLCASRTSGALNQPQHFGDGTRLSIL.

This clonotype was detected ten times or more. The chain joins TRBV7-8 to TRBJ2-1, with D possibly TRBD1 on 6 matching bases. CDR1 and CDR2 from the germline V gene are SGHVS and FQNEAQ. The CDR3 runs 18 residues. Trimming cost V 3 bases and J 3 bases, with 21 bases left between them. CDR3 nucleotide sequence: TGTGCCAGCAGCTTCCGTAGGGCAGGGGCCCTCCTCTACAATGAGCAGTTCTTC. Residues: CASSFRRAGALLYNEQFF.

The sample holds a few counts of this clonotype. The gene calls are TRBV9 and TRBJ2-1; D not resolved. From germline, CDR1 is SGDLS and CDR2 YYNGEE. This CDR3 region has 11 residues. Trimming stripped 3 bases from V and 8 bases from J, with 6 bases between. The CDR3: CASSAADEQFF. CDR3 sequence (DNA): TGTGCCAGCAGCGCCGCGGATGAGCAGTTCTTC.

A note on this clonotype: A much bigger clone sits one base away, suggesting this may be a read error. Without the conserved terminal phenylalanine or tryptophan, this CDR3 likely stems from a read error. This chain uses TRBV7-2 with TRBJ2-7; no reliable D call. Germline V lookup: CDR1 SGHTA, CDR2 FQGNSA. This CDR3 comprises 16 residues. V lost 7 bases, J lost 0 bases, and 19 bases lay in between. This CDR3 is CASTVGHGGSSYEQYL. DNA of the CDR3: TGTGCCAGCACCGTGGGCCATGGCGGAAGCTCCTACGAGCAGTACCTC.

This clonotype was seen only a few times. The chain joins TRBV6-5 to TRBJ2-7; 9 bases line up with TRBD2. The CDR3 covers 15 residues. The germline CDR1 and CDR2 sequences are MNHEY and SVGAGI. V was pared by 2 bases and J by 5 bases, with 7 bases of the junction left unmatched. The CDR3 DNA is TGTGCCAGCAGTTACGGTAGCGGGAGTGGGAACGAGCAGTACTTC. It yields the protein CASSYGSGSGNEQYF.

This chain connects TRBV29-1 to TRBJ2-1, with D possibly being TRBD1 or TRBD2 (5 bases each). This CDR3 has 13 residues. V lost 4 bases to trimming and J lost 8 bases, with 15 bases between them. Germline V lookup: CDR1 SQVTM, CDR2 ANQGSEA. CDR3 protein: CSVGRDLVDEQFF. DNA for the CDR3: TGCAGCGTTGGAAGGGACCTGGTCGATGAGCAGTTCTTC.

Ten or more counts support this clonotype. The chain uses TRBV28 and TRBJ2-7, with TRBD2 matching 7 bases. V dropped 4 bases and J dropped 0; count of bases not matched to a gene: 9. The CDR3 is 16 amino acids. CDR1 is MDHEN and CDR2 is SYDVKM in the germline V gene. CDR3 in amino acids: CASSSGGSGFSYEQYF. The CDR3 nucleotides read TGTGCCAGCAGTTCCGGGGGTAGCGGGTTCTCCTACGAGCAGTACTTC.

This clonotype was counted ten times or more. The rearrangement uses TRBV7-2 and TRBJ2-3, with a tentative D call TRBD1 (5 bases). Germline V gives CDR1 SGHTA, CDR2 FQGNSA. The CDR3 is 14 amino acids. V lost 2 bases and J 5 bases, leaving 11 bases between the germline ends. CDR3 DNA: TGTGCCAGCAGCTTACAGTCTCAGGGAGATACGCAGTATTTT. It encodes CASSLQSQGDTQYF.

The sample holds many counts of this clonotype. The V and J genes are TRBV2 and TRBJ2-1; D gene unclear. CDR1 is SNHLY and CDR2 is FYNNEI in the germline V gene. Trimming took off 5 bases at V and 5 bases at J, with 7 bases between the two ends. This CDR3 has 12 amino acids. CDR3 coding DNA: TGTGCCAGCAGTAGAAGGGACAATGAGCAGTTCTTC. Translation: CASSRRDNEQFF.

This clonotype was observed a handful of times. The rearrangement links TRBV7-9 to TRBJ2-5; D assignment may be TRBD1 or TRBD2 (5 bases each). V lost 5 bases and J lost 5, with 18 bases in between. The CDR3 runs 15 residues. Per the germline V gene, CDR1 is SEHNR and CDR2 is FQNEAQ (reference sequence). Here the CDR3 reads CASSRGRGSKETQYF. CDR3 coding DNA: TGTGCCAGCAGCCGGGGCCGGGGTAGTAAGGAGACCCAGTACTTC.

Comment on this clonotype: An end of the junction differs from the germline gene, which may be a read error. The gene calls are TRBV25-1 and TRBJ1-1, with TRBD1 identical over 8 bases. Germline assignment: CDR1 MGHDK and CDR2 SYGVNS. CDR3 length equals 14 residues. CDR3: CASRDRGGNTEAFF. Written as DNA, the CDR3 is TGTGCCAGCCGCGACAGGGGTGGCAACACTGAAGCTTTTTTT.

This clonotype was picked up many times. V usage is TRBV24-1 and J usage is TRBJ2-1; 9 bases map to TRBD2. The germline V gene has CDR1 KGHDR and CDR2 SFDVKD. The CDR3 contains 18 residues. V was clipped by 3 bases and J by 0 bases; unmatched bases: 8. CDR3 residues: CATSDPTHSGSSYNEQFF. DNA of the CDR3: TGTGCCACCAGTGATCCGACTCATAGCGGGAGCTCCTACAATGAGCAGTTCTTC.

J is TRBJ2-7 and V is TRBV7-9, with 8 bases matching TRBD1. V gave up 5 bases and J gave up 6 bases; unmatched junction bases: 6. The CDR3 spans 13 residues. The germline V gene has CDR1 SEHNR and CDR2 FQNEAQ (reference sequence). The CDR3 protein is CASSAYDRGEQYF. CDR3 sequence (DNA): TGTGCCAGCAGCGCATACGACAGGGGCGAGCAGTACTTC.

This clonotype was observed at least ten times. V and J are TRBV28 and TRBJ2-5; D is possibly TRBD1 or TRBD2 (5 bases each). CDR1 and CDR2 (germline): MDHEN, SYDVKM. The V end lost 5 bases, the J end lost 1 base, and 11 bases lay between the germline ends. The CDR3 totals 14 residues. Here the CDR3 reads CASSTTGTQETQYF. Written as DNA, the CDR3 is TGTGCCAGCAGTACCACCGGGACCCAAGAGACCCAGTACTTC.

This clonotype has ten or more counts. The CDR3 coding sequence is TGTGCCAGCAGCTACGGGACAGTCAATCAGCCCCAGCATTTT. It encodes CASSYGTVNQPQHF. The chain joins TRBV3-1 to TRBJ1-5; 7 bases map to TRBD1. The CDR3 consists of 14 residues. Germline CDR1 and CDR2: LGHDT and YNNKEL (reference sequence). Trimming cost V 5 bases and J 3 bases; bases outside gene matches: 4.

V usage is TRBV4-3 and J usage is TRBJ2-7; D unclear. The CDR3 consists of 12 residues. Trimming removed 3 bases at V and 6 bases at J, with 9 bases between. CDR1 is LGHNA and CDR2 is YSLEER in the germline V gene. The CDR3 nucleotides read TGCGCCAGCAGCCACGCCACTGGCGAGCAGTACTTC. Protein: CASSHATGEQYF.

J is TRBJ2-3 and V is TRBV15; D possibly corresponds to TRBD1 (6 bases). This CDR3 comprises 14 residues. Germline lookup yields CDR1 LNHNV and CDR2 YYDKDF (reference sequence). V dropped 9 bases and J dropped 3 bases, with 16 bases sitting between them. The CDR3 loop reads CATSAARGTDTQYF. CDR3 bases: TGTGCCACTAGCGCCGCCAGGGGAACAGATACGCAGTATTTT.

V usage is TRBV5-1 and J usage is TRBJ1-1; no definite D call. The V gene's germline CDR1 is SGHRS and CDR2 YFSETQ. There are 14 residues in the CDR3. V gave up 1 base and J gave up 2 bases, with 9 bases separating them. As DNA, the CDR3 is TGCGCCAGCAGCTTGTTTACAGCTAACACTGAAGCTTTCTTT. Translated, it gives CASSLFTANTEAFF.